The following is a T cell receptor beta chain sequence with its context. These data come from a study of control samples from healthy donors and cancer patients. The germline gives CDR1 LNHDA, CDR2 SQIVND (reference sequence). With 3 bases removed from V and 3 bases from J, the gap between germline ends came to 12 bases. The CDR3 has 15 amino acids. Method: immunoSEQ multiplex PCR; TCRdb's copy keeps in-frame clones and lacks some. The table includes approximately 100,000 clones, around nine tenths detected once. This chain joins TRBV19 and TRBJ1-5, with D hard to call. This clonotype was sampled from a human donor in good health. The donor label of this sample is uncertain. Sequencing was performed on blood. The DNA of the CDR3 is TGTGCCAGTAGTATCGGGAGGGCGGACAATCAGCCCCAGCATTTT. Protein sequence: CASSIGRADNQPQHF.